One sample yielded the 22 T cell receptor beta chains listed below, sequenced in a study of T cells in Graves' hyperthyroidism and ophthalmopathy. Amplified TCR beta CDR3 regions derived from RNA transcripts. RT-PCR in the first round (using the HTBI primer set) targeted the TCR CDR3. TCRdb ran MiXCR on the multiplex PCR reads and lists one entry per CDR3 protein. The table shows fewer than 600,000 distinct CDR3 sequences, with around 13% occurring only once. The sequencing input was blood. These receptors originate from a woman in her 40s with Graves' hyperthyroidism.

This clonotype has a count of ten or more. The chain carries TRBV5-1 and TRBJ2-7, with unresolved D. V was cut by 2 bases and J by 4 bases, with 13 bases left in between. Germline CDR1 and CDR2: SGHRS and YFSETQ. The CDR3 runs to 14 residues. The CDR3 region has the DNA TGCGCCAGCAGCTTACTACTTGACTCTTACGAGCAGTACTTC. It translates to CASSLLLDSYEQYF. The full variable domain, in which reference TRBV5-1 and TRBJ2-7 provide the parts outside the CDR3, is KAGVTQTPRYLIKTRGQQVTLSCSPISGHRSVSWYQQTPGQGLQFLFEYFSETQRNKGNFPGRFSGRQFSNSRSEMNVSTLELGDSALYLCASSLLLDSYEQYFGPGTRLTVT.

This chain joins TRBV20-1 and TRBJ2-1; D perhaps matches TRBD1 (7 bases). In germline, CDR1 is DFQATT, CDR2 SNEGSKA (reference sequence). Trimming left V 6 bases short and J 3 bases short, with 21 bases between. The CDR3 length is 16 residues. In nucleotides, the CDR3 is TGCAGTGCCGCTCCTACGGAGGGGGCGGGCTACAATGAGCAGTTCTTC. Amino acids: CSAAPTEGAGYNEQFF.

This clonotype was seen at least ten times. The rearrangement joins TRBV11-1 to TRBJ2-6; D possibly matches TRBD1 or TRBD2 (5 bases each). Germline V lookup: CDR1 SGHAT, CDR2 FQDESV (reference sequence). Trimming took 3 bases from V and 0 from J, leaving 6 bases between them. The CDR3 is made up of 15 amino acids. The chain's CDR3 is CASSLRGSGANVLTF. CDR3 coding DNA: TGTGCCAGCAGCTTGAGGGGCTCTGGGGCCAACGTCCTGACTTTC. The entire variable domain, with the rest obtained from reference TRBV11-1 and TRBJ2-6, is as follows: EAEVAQSPRYKITEKSQAVAFWCDPISGHATLYWYRQILGQGPELLVQFQDESVVDDSQLPKDRFSAERLKGVDSTLKIQPAELGDSAMYLCASSLRGSGANVLTFGAGSRLTVL.

The chain has TRBV20-1 and TRBJ2-3, with 12 bases fitting TRBD2. This CDR3 region has 14 residues. Germline trimming cut 1 base from V and 4 bases from J; bases unmatched to any gene: 0. Germline loops: CDR1 DFQATT, CDR2 SNEGSKA (reference sequence). DNA of the CDR3: TGCAGTGCTAGAGGGACTAGCGGGGCAGATACGCAGTATTTT. Translation: CSARGTSGADTQYF.

There are many counts of this clonotype. The chain carries TRBV3-1 and TRBJ2-7; TRBD2 aligns across 7 bases. V trimming: 0 bases; J trimming: 3 bases; junction bases outside the gene matches: 5. Per the germline V gene, CDR1 is LGHDT and CDR2 is YNNKEL (reference sequence). The CDR3 is 15 amino acids. CDR3 region: CASSQDILANYEQYF. As DNA, the CDR3 is TGTGCCAGCAGCCAAGATATACTAGCGAACTACGAGCAGTACTTC.

This clonotype was counted many times. This sequence joins TRBV18 and TRBJ2-1; 9 bases are shared with TRBD2. The V segment lost 2 bases and the J segment 5 bases; nucleotides outside the gene matches: 4. The CDR3 length is 15 residues. Germline V gene sequence: CDR1 KGHSH, CDR2 LQKENI. The CDR3 sequence: CASSPKASGNNEQFF. CDR3 coding DNA: TGTGCCAGCTCACCAAAGGCTAGCGGGAACAATGAGCAGTTCTTC.

This clonotype was recorded at least ten times. The rearrangement links TRBV20-1 to TRBJ1-5; D uncertain. CDR1 DFQATT and CDR2 SNEGSKA come from the germline V gene (reference sequence). This CDR3 comprises 13 residues. CDR3: CSGSDRPNQPQHF. The DNA of the CDR3 is TGCTCAGGATCGGACCGTCCCAATCAGCCCCAGCATTTT.

This clonotype was observed a handful of times. The V and J genes are TRBV25-1 and TRBJ2-7; 9 bases are shared with TRBD1. The CDR3 is 14 amino acids. J lost 7 bases, V lost 6 bases, and 10 bases had no gene match. In germline, CDR1 is MGHDK, CDR2 SYGVNS. The CDR3 nucleotides read TGTGCCAGCAGGCAAACAGGGGGCGTAGGGGAGCAGTACTTC. Its translation: CASRQTGGVGEQYF.

This chain connects TRBV6-1 to TRBJ2-2, with 8 bases identical to TRBD1. CDR1 and CDR2 from the germline V gene are MNHNS and SASEGT. The V and J ends lost 5 bases and 5 bases, in that order; junction bases with no gene match: 7. The length of the CDR3 is 15 residues. The CDR3 coding sequence is TGTGCCAGCAGTCACGACAGGGGCTTTACCGGGGAGCTGTTTTTT. Translating gives CASSHDRGFTGELFF.

This clonotype was detected a few times. The V gene is TRBV27, the J gene TRBJ1-5, with TRBD1 identical over 7 bases. V dropped 5 bases and J dropped 6; count of bases not matched to a gene: 10. CDR1 MNHEY and CDR2 SMNVEV come from the germline V gene (reference sequence). This CDR3 contains 15 residues. The CDR3 nucleotides read TGTGCCAGCAGTCCAGGAGACAGGGAGAGTCAGCCCCAGCATTTT. Amino acids: CASSPGDRESQPQHF.

This clonotype showed up many times. The rearrangement links TRBV6-1 to TRBJ2-5; 12 bases fit TRBD2. The CDR3 extends over 20 amino acids. V dropped 6 bases and J dropped 2; count of bases not matched to a gene: 19. CDR1 and CDR2 from the germline V gene are MNHNS and SASEGT. The CDR3 sequence is CASRSKGGPLAGGPQETQYF. Written as DNA, the CDR3 is TGTGCCAGCAGATCGAAGGGGGGACCACTAGCGGGAGGTCCACAAGAGACCCAGTACTTC.

This chain joins TRBV6-2 or TRBV6-3 and TRBJ2-2; D gene unclear. This CDR3 contains 12 residues. V lost 3 bases, J lost 8 bases, and 7 bases lay in between. Per the germline V gene, CDR1 is MNHEY and CDR2 is SVGEGT. The CDR3: CASSYFGGELFF. The CDR3 region has the DNA TGTGCCAGCAGTTATTTTGGGGGGGAGCTGTTTTTT.

The table lists this clonotype with a few counts. The CDR3 nucleotides read TGCGCCAGCAGGCACGGGACAGATGATTATTCACCCCTCCACTTT. Its protein product is CASRHGTDDYSPLHF. This chain connects TRBV5-1 to TRBJ1-6, with 7 nucleotides matching TRBD1. CDR1 and CDR2 from the germline V gene are SGHRS and YFSETQ. The V and J ends lost 5 bases and 8 bases, in that order; junction bases with no gene match: 10. The CDR3 totals 15 residues.

A few counts support this clonotype. The chain is built from TRBV30 and TRBJ2-2, with TRBD1 as a possible D gene (5 bases). Germline CDR1 GTSNPN, CDR2 SVGIG (reference sequence). CDR3 length: 13 amino acids. V was pared by 0 bases and J by 5 bases, with 7 bases between. The CDR3 loop is CAWSVSGTGELFF. Written as DNA, the CDR3 is TGTGCCTGGAGTGTATCAGGGACCGGGGAGCTGTTTTTT.

The chain couples TRBV3-1 to TRBJ1-5; 10 bases align to TRBD1. V gave up 0 bases and J gave up 4 bases; unmatched junction bases: 6. Germline-derived CDR1 and CDR2 are LGHDT and YNNKEL (reference sequence). CDR3 size: 17 residues. CDR3 nucleotides: TGTGCCAGCAGCCAAGATACTGGGACAGGGGCGAATCAGCCCCAGCATTTT. This encodes CASSQDTGTGANQPQHF.

This clonotype appeared a few times. This sequence joins TRBV5-5 and TRBJ2-3; TRBD2 matches 8 bases. This CDR3 is built from 17 residues. Germline V lookup: CDR1 SGHKS, CDR2 YYEKEE (reference sequence). The V gene end was trimmed by 1 base and the J gene end by 2 bases; junction bases not matched to a gene: 9. DNA of the CDR3: TGTGCCAGCAGCTTGTTGGGCGCGGGAGGCTCCACAGATACGCAGTATTTT. Amino acids: CASSLLGAGGSTDTQYF.

CDR3: CASSKTSGRSDEQYF. The CDR3 DNA reads TGTGCCAGCAGTAAGACTAGCGGGAGGTCTGACGAGCAGTACTTC. The J gene is TRBJ2-7, the V gene TRBV6-2 or TRBV6-3; TRBD2 matches at 13 bases. This CDR3 spans 15 amino acids. The germline CDR1 and CDR2 sequences are MNHEY and SVGEGT. After removal of 5 bases from V and 5 bases from J, the junction contained 6 bases not matched to a gene.

This sequence joins TRBV5-5 and TRBJ2-1; D gene uncertain. V shed 4 bases and J shed 2 bases, with 10 bases lying between them. Per germline, CDR1 SGHKS and CDR2 YYEKEE (reference sequence). CDR3 length equals 14 residues. The CDR3 sequence is CASSTPPAYNEQFF. The CDR3 coding sequence is TGTGCCAGCAGCACCCCCCCCGCCTACAATGAGCAGTTCTTC.

The genes are TRBV6-1 and TRBJ2-1; 11 bases are a match to TRBD2. Germline loops: CDR1 MNHNS, CDR2 SASEGT. V lost 5 bases to trimming and J lost 8 bases; unmatched junction nucleotides: 14. The CDR3 is made up of 17 amino acids. The CDR3 nucleotides read TGTGCCAGCAGTATAGCGGGAGGGCCGGGAAATTTCTATGAGCAGTTCTTC. This codes for CASSIAGGPGNFYEQFF.

This clonotype was picked up many times. V usage is TRBV7-9 and J usage is TRBJ1-1; the match to TRBD1 covers 8 bases. The CDR3 consists of 15 residues. Trimming cost V 4 bases and J 0 bases; bases outside gene matches: 4. Germline V gives CDR1 SEHNR, CDR2 FQNEAQ (reference sequence). CDR3 in DNA: TGTGCCAGCAGCTCCGAGACAGGGGTGAACACTGAAGCTTTCTTT. This translates into CASSSETGVNTEAFF.

With regard to this clonotype: The junction does not match germline at one end; this may be a read error. J is TRBJ2-1 and V is TRBV4-1, with D possibly being TRBD2 (5 bases). From germline, CDR1 is MGHRA and CDR2 YSYEKL. The CDR3 has 16 amino acids. The chain's CDR3 is CASGQVSVSTYNEQFF. The CDR3 nucleotides read TGCGCCAGCGGCCAAGTTAGCGTATCTACCTACAATGAGCAGTTCTTC.

This clonotype was detected ten times or more. The J gene is TRBJ2-4, the V gene TRBV30; D possibly corresponds to TRBD1 (6 bases). The ends were cut back, 0 bases at V and 8 bases at J, with 8 bases in the middle. The germline gives CDR1 GTSNPN, CDR2 SVGIG (reference sequence). CDR3 length equals 12 residues. CDR3 sequence reads: CAWSVHRDIQYF. Written as DNA, the CDR3 is TGTGCCTGGAGTGTACACAGGGACATTCAGTACTTC.